The entry that follows covers one TCR beta chain sequence. Clones were sequenced by immunoSEQ multiplex PCR, and TCRdb holds only the in-frame ones, with some missing. Found here are 150,000 to 200,000 clones, about 85% of them singletons; the top ten hold 0.9% to 0.95%. These data belong to a study of blood T cell repertoires in COVID-19. About the research overall: Both acute and convalescent COVID-19 samples were obtained from the United States, Italy and Spain. PBMCs, B-cell-depleted T cells, or T cells were the source of the cDNA or gDNA that made up the material.

Germline assignment: CDR1 LGHDT and CDR2 YNNKEL (reference sequence). Between the trimmed V and J ends, which lost 0 bases and 1 base, there was a span of 7 bases. CDR3 size: 15 residues. The clonotype comes from a man aged 55 to 70 with COVID-19, enrolled during active disease. The sequenced material came from peripheral blood. The chain combines TRBV3-1 (or the pseudogene TRBV3-2) with TRBJ1-5; D unclear. The CDR3, as DNA: TGTGCCAGCAGCCAAGAGGGCAGGAGCAATCAGCCCCAGCATTTT. Translated: CASSQEGRSNQPQHF.